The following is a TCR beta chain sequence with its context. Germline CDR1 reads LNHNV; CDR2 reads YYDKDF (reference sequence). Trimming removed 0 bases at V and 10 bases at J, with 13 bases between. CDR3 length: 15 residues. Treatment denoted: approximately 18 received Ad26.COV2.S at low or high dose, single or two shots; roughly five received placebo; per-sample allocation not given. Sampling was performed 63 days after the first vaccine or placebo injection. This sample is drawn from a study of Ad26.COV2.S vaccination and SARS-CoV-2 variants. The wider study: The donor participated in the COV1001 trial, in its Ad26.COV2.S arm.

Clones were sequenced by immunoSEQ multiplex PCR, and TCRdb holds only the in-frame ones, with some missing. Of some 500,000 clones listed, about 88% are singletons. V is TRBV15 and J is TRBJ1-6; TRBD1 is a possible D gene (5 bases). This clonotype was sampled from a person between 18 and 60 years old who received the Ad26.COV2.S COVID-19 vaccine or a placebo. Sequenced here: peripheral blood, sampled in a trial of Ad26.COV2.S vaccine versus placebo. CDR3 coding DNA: TGTGCCACCAGCAGAGATCCCAGGGATAGCTCACCCCTCCACTTT. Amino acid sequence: CATSRDPRDSSPLHF.